This passage covers 21 T cell receptor beta chains from one sample sequenced in a study of blood T cell repertoires in COVID-19. The table came from immunoSEQ multiplex PCR; TCRdb's copy has only in-frame clones and leaves some out. This sample has roughly 330,000 clones, with roughly 90% found just once. The sequencing sample was made of peripheral blood. The receptors were gathered from a woman in her 50s with active or convalescent COVID-19.

V is TRBV5-6 and J is TRBJ1-2; TRBD1 matches 7 bases. J gave up 1 base and V 1 base, and 7 bases lay outside the gene matches. This CDR3 comprises 16 residues. Germline CDR1 is SGHDT and CDR2 is YYEEEE. CDR3 sequence (DNA): TGTGCCAGCAGCTTGTTGAGACAGGGATATAACTATGGCTACACCTTC. Translating it yields CASSLLRQGYNYGYTF.

This clone was detected only once. The chain links TRBV4-1 to TRBJ2-5; possible D gene TRBD2, 6 bases. Per the germline V gene, CDR1 is MGHRA and CDR2 is YSYEKL. The CDR3 is 18 residues long. V lost 0 bases and J 0 bases, leaving 17 bases between the germline ends. The CDR3 loop is CASSQDGPIAVYQETQYF. In DNA, the CDR3 is TGCGCCAGCAGCCAAGATGGGCCGATAGCGGTGTACCAAGAGACCCAGTACTTC.

This chain uses TRBV28 with TRBJ1-4, with 10 bases identical to TRBD1. V was pared by 6 bases and J by 10 bases, with 8 bases of the junction left unmatched. The CDR3 length is 14 residues. Germline assignment: CDR1 MDHEN and CDR2 SYDVKM. CDR3 bases: TGTGCCAGCAGACAAGGGACAGGGGTGGGAAAACTGTTTTTT. This translates into CASRQGTGVGKLFF.

For the CDR3, the DNA is TGTGCCAGCAGCGTTGCGGGCACTGAAGCTTTCTTT. Translation: CASSVAGTEAFF. This rearrangement joins TRBV9 to TRBJ1-1; D ambiguous. The CDR3 spans 12 residues. Germline CDR1 and CDR2: SGDLS and YYNGEE. V dropped 2 bases and J dropped 4 bases, with 6 bases sitting between them.

This clone appeared a few times. The CDR3 loop is CASSFQGDGYTF. In DNA form, the CDR3 reads TGTGCCAGCAGTTTTCAGGGGGACGGCTACACCTTC. The rearrangement joins TRBV12-3 or TRBV12-4 to TRBJ1-2; TRBD1 matches at 7 bases. V shed 3 bases, J shed 8 bases, and the junction held 3 bases outside the gene matches. CDR3 size: 12 residues.

The chain links TRBV5-8 to TRBJ1-4; 10 bases agree with TRBD1. Germline assignment: CDR1 SGHTS and CDR2 YDEGEE. The CDR3 runs to 15 residues. J gave up 7 bases and V 5 bases, and 8 bases lay outside the gene matches. The CDR3: CASSWDRGGFEKLFF. DNA for the CDR3: TGTGCCAGCAGTTGGGACAGGGGCGGGTTTGAAAAACTGTTTTTT.

The V gene is TRBV19, the J gene TRBJ2-4; no clear D. Germline V lookup: CDR1 LNHDA, CDR2 SQIVND (reference sequence). The CDR3 consists of 15 residues. Trimming stripped 1 base from V and 3 bases from J, with 10 bases between. CDR3 loop: CASSIVSSGKNIQYF. The CDR3 DNA is TGTGCCAGTAGTATAGTCTCTAGTGGCAAAAACATTCAGTACTTC.

This chain joins TRBV5-4 and TRBJ2-7; 16 bases are a match to TRBD2. Germline V gene sequence: CDR1 SGHNT, CDR2 YYREEE (reference sequence). The CDR3 length is 16 residues. With V trimmed by 4 bases and J by 6 bases, 7 bases remained unmatched. The CDR3, as DNA: TGTGCCAGCAGCCGAGGGACTAGCGGGAGGGCCGGCGAGCAGTACTTC. Protein sequence: CASSRGTSGRAGEQYF.

The rearrangement links TRBV27 to TRBJ2-5, with TRBD2 as a possible D gene (7 bases). Germline V gene lookup returns CDR1 MNHEY and CDR2 SMNVEV (reference sequence). V was trimmed by 0 bases and J by 4 bases, leaving 9 bases between them. This CDR3 is 14 amino acids long. The CDR3 region is CASSLSGGRETQYF. The CDR3 bases are TGTGCCAGCAGTTTATCCGGGGGGCGAGAGACCCAGTACTTC.

This clone has only a few counts. The chain couples TRBV12-5 to TRBJ1-1, with D possibly being TRBD1 (6 bases). The V and J ends lost 5 bases and 1 base respectively, with 8 bases between them. The germline CDR1 and CDR2 sequences are LGHNT and FRNRAP. The CDR3 covers 13 residues. CDR3 loop: CASGRGGNTEAFF. CDR3 sequence (DNA): TGTGCTAGTGGTCGAGGGGGGAACACTGAAGCTTTCTTT.

The V call is TRBV6-2 or TRBV6-3, the J call TRBJ2-2; possibly TRBD2 for D (6 bases). The CDR3 is made up of 15 amino acids. V dropped 5 bases and J dropped 7 bases, with 17 bases sitting between them. The germline V gene has CDR1 MNHEY and CDR2 SVGEGT. The DNA of the CDR3 is TGTGCCAGCAGTGGTCGGGGGACCCTGAGCGGGGAGCTGTTTTTT. Encoded protein: CASSGRGTLSGELFF.

This sequence joins TRBV6-2 or TRBV6-3 and TRBJ1-2, with D unresolved. Germline loops: CDR1 MNHEY, CDR2 SVGEGT. The CDR3 is made up of 13 amino acids. V gave up 7 bases and J gave up 2 bases, with 11 bases separating them. CDR3 region: CASTPTGNYGYTF. In DNA form, the CDR3 reads TGTGCCAGCACCCCGACGGGGAACTATGGCTACACCTTC.

J is TRBJ2-7 and V is TRBV2; 10 bases are a match to TRBD2. This CDR3 contains 13 residues. V dropped 7 bases and J dropped 2; count of bases not matched to a gene: 2. Germline V gene data show CDR1 as SNHLY and CDR2 as FYNNEI. The CDR3 coding sequence is TGTGCCAGCAAGGGACTAGCGACCTACGAGCAGTACTTC. It codes for CASKGLATYEQYF.

The chain recombines TRBV12-3 or TRBV12-4 with TRBJ1-1, with a tentative D call TRBD1 (5 bases). This CDR3 is 13 amino acids long. V lost 6 bases and J lost 1, with 9 bases in between. CDR3 bases: TGTGCCAGCAGACTAACAGGGAACACTGAAGCTTTCTTT. Amino acids: CASRLTGNTEAFF.

V gene TRBV10-3 combines with J gene TRBJ2-1; D gene ambiguous. Germline CDR1 and CDR2: ENHRY and SYGVKD. V lost 6 bases to trimming and J lost 0 bases, with 12 bases between them. CDR3 length: 15 amino acids. CDR3 bases: TGTGCCATCAGGGAGCCTTTCAGCTCCTACAATGAGCAGTTCTTC. This translates into CAIREPFSSYNEQFF.

The rearrangement joins TRBV7-9 to TRBJ1-1; no reliable D call. The CDR3 length is 12 residues. Germline CDR1 is SEHNR and CDR2 is FQNEAQ (reference sequence). V gave up 5 bases and J gave up 12 bases, with 16 bases separating them. The CDR3 loop is CASSDWSGKTFF. CDR3 nucleotides: TGTGCCAGCAGCGACTGGTCCGGGAAGACTTTCTTT.

The CDR3, as DNA: TGTGCCAGCAGCAAACTAGAAGAGGCAGATACGCAGTATTTT. It is translated as CASSKLEEADTQYF. The chain couples TRBV11-3 to TRBJ2-3; D possibly corresponds to TRBD2 (5 bases). This CDR3 has 14 residues. Between the trimmed V and J ends, which lost 5 bases and 4 bases, there was a span of 13 bases. Looked up from germline, CDR1 is SGHNT and CDR2 is YENEEA.

The rearrangement joins TRBV7-9 to TRBJ1-6; D ambiguous. This CDR3 spans 15 amino acids. With 5 bases removed from V and 9 bases from J, the gap between germline ends came to 17 bases. Germline V lookup: CDR1 SEHNR, CDR2 FQNEAQ (reference sequence). The CDR3 loop is CASSPESGFSSPLHF. CDR3 sequence (DNA): TGTGCCAGCAGCCCAGAATCGGGGTTTAGTTCACCCCTCCACTTT.

This clone was picked up a small number of times. The genes are TRBV4-1 and TRBJ2-7, with TRBD2 identical over 7 bases. CDR1 is MGHRA, CDR2 YSYEKL, per germline. V shed 0 bases and J 6 bases; nucleotides not matched to a gene: 5. The CDR3 has 14 residues. CDR3 amino acids: CASSQDRGGSEQYF. CDR3 in DNA: TGCGCCAGCAGCCAAGATCGGGGCGGGAGCGAGCAGTACTTC.

Here the CDR3 reads CAISGQVNDGYTF. The CDR3, as DNA: TGTGCCATCAGTGGACAGGTCAACGATGGCTACACCTTC. This chain joins TRBV10-3 and TRBJ1-2; maybe TRBD1 (6 bases). Germline V CDR1 and CDR2: ENHRY, SYGVKD. The CDR3 has 13 amino acids. Trimming left V 4 bases short and J 6 bases short, with 12 bases between.

This chain uses TRBV27 with TRBJ1-1; TRBD1 matches at 9 bases. CDR3 length: 14 amino acids. The junction had 2 bases not matched to a gene; V was cut back by 5 bases and J by 1 base. Germline-derived CDR1 and CDR2 are MNHEY and SMNVEV (reference sequence). CDR3 sequence: CASSRTGANTEAFF. For the CDR3, the DNA is TGTGCCAGCAGTCGGACAGGGGCGAACACTGAAGCTTTCTTT.